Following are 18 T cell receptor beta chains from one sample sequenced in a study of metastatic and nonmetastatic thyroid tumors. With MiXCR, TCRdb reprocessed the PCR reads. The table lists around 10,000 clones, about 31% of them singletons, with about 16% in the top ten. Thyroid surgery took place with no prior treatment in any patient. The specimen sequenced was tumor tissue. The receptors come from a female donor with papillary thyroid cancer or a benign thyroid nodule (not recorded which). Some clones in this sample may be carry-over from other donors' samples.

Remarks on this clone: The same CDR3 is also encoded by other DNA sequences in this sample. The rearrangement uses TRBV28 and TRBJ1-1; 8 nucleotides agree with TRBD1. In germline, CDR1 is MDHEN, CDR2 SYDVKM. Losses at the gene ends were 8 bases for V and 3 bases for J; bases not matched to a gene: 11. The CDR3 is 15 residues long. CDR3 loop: CASGLDRGLDTEAFF. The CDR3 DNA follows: TGTGCCAGCGGCTTAGACAGGGGTCTAGACACTGAAGCTTTCTTT.

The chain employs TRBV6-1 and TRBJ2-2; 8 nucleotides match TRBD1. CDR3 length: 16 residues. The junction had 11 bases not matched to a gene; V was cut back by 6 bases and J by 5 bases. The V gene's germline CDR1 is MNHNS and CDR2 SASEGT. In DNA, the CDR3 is TGTGCCAGCAGGCCCAGGGGGCGGTATTGGACCGGGGAGCTGTTTTTT. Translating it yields CASRPRGRYWTGELFF.

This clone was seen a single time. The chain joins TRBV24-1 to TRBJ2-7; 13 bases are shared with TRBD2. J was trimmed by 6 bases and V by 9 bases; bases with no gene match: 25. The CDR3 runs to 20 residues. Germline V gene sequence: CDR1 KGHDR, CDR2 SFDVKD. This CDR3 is CATAGRDTRGAGTSGVEQYF. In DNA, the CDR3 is TGTGCCACCGCGGGGCGCGACACTCGCGGGGCCGGGACTAGCGGGGTCGAGCAGTACTTC.

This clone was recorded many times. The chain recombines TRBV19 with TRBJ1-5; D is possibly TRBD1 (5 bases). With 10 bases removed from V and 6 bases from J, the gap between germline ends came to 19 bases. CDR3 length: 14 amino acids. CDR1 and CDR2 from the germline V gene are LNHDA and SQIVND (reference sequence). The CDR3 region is CATQTGGGSQPQHF. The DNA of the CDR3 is TGTGCCACCCAGACTGGGGGTGGGTCTCAGCCCCAGCATTTT. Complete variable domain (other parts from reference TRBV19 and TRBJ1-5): DGGITQSPKYLFRKEGQNVTLSCEQNLNHDAMYWYRQDPGQGLRLIYYSQIVNDFQKGDIAEGYSVSREKKESFPLTVTSAQKNPTAFYLCATQTGGGSQPQHFGDGTRLSIL.

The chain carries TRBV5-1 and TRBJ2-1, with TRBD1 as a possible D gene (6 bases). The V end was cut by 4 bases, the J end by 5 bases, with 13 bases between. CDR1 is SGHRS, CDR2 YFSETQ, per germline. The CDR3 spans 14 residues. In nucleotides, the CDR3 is TGCGCCAGCAGCGTACAGGGTTGGGACAATGAGCAGTTCTTC. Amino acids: CASSVQGWDNEQFF.

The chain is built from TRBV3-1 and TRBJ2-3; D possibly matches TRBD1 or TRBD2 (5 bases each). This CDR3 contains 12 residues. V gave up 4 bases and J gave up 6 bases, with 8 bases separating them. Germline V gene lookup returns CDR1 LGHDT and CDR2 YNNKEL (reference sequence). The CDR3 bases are TGTGCCAGCAGCCTGGGGGAGGATACGCAGTATTTT. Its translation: CASSLGEDTQYF.

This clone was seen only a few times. The DNA of the CDR3 is TGTGCCAGCAGTTGGCGGGAGGCCTCCATCAATGAGCAGTTCTTC. Amino acid sequence: CASSWREASINEQFF. V usage is TRBV6-2 or TRBV6-3 and J usage is TRBJ2-1; 8 positions agree with TRBD2. Germline values: CDR1 MNHEY, CDR2 SVGEGT. The CDR3 consists of 15 residues. The trim removed 4 bases at V and 6 bases at J, leaving 8 bases unmatched.

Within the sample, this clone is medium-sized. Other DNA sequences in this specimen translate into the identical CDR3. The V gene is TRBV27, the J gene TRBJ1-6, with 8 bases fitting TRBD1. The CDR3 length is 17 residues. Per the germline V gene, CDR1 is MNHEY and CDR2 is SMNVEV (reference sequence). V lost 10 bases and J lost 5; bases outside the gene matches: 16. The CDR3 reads CATNPAGQGVHNSPLHF. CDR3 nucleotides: TGTGCCACCAACCCTGCAGGACAGGGAGTCCATAATTCACCCCTCCACTTT.

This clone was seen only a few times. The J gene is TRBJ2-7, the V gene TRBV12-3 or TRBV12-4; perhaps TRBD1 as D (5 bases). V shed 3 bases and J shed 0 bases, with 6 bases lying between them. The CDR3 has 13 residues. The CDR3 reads CASSFDSSYEQYF. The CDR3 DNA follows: TGTGCCAGCAGTTTCGACAGCTCCTACGAGCAGTACTTC.

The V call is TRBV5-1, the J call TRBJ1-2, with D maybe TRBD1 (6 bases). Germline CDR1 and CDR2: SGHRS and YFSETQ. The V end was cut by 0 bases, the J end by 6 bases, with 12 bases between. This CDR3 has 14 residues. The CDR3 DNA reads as TGCGCCAGCAGCTTGGTACAGGGAAACGATGGCTACACCTTC. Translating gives CASSLVQGNDGYTF.

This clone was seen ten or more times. The CDR3 nucleotides read TGTGCCAGCAGCCCAGTACAGCCGGGACAGAGCTCTGGAAACACCATATATTTT. It is translated as CASSPVQPGQSSGNTIYF. V usage is TRBV4-2 and J usage is TRBJ1-3, with 7 bases matching TRBD1. Germline V gives CDR1 LGHNA, CDR2 YNFKEQ. V lost 4 bases, J lost 0 bases, and 12 bases stayed unmatched. This CDR3 comprises 18 residues.

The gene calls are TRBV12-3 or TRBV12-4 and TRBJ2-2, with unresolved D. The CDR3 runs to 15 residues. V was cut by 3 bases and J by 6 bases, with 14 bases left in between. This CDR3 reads CASSLGGPVAGELFF. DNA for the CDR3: TGTGCCAGCAGTTTGGGCGGCCCTGTGGCCGGGGAGCTGTTTTTT.

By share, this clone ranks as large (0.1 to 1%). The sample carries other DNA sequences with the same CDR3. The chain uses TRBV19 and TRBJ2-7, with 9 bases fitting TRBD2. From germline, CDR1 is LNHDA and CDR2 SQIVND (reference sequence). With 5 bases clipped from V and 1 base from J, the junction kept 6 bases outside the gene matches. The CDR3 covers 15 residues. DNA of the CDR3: TGTGCCAGTAGTCCACTAGCGGGCCCTTCCTACGAGCAGTACTTC. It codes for CASSPLAGPSYEQYF.

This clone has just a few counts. The CDR3 is CASASSGTGGETQYF. The CDR3 DNA reads TGTGCCAGCGCCTCGTCCGGGACAGGGGGGGAGACCCAGTACTTC. The chain carries TRBV12-3 or TRBV12-4 and TRBJ2-5, with 11 nucleotides matching TRBD1. Trimming at V came to 8 bases and at J to 5 bases, leaving 10 bases not matched to a gene. There are 15 residues in the CDR3.

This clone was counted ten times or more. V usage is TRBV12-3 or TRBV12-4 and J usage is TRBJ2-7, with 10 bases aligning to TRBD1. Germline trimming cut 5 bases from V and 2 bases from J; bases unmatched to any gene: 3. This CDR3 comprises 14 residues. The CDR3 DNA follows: TGTGCCAGCAGTCCGGGGACAGGGGCCTACGAGCAGTACTTC. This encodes CASSPGTGAYEQYF.

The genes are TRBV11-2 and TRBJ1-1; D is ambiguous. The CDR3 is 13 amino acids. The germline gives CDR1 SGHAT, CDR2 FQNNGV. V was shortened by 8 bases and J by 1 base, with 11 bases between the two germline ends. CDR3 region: CASARTENTEAFF. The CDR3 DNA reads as TGTGCCAGCGCTCGGACGGAGAACACTGAAGCTTTCTTT.

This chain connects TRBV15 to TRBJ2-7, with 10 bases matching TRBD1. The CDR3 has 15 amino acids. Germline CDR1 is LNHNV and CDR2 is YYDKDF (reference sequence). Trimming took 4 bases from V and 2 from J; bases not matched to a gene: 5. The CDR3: CATSTDRGPAYEQYF. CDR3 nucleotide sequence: TGTGCCACCAGCACCGACAGGGGGCCGGCCTACGAGCAGTACTTC.

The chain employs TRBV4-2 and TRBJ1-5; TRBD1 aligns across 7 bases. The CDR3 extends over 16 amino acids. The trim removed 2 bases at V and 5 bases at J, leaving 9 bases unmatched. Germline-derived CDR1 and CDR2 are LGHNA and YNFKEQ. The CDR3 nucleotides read TGTGCCAGCAGCCAATATCAAGGACAGGCGTATCAGCCCCAGCATTTT. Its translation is CASSQYQGQAYQPQHF.